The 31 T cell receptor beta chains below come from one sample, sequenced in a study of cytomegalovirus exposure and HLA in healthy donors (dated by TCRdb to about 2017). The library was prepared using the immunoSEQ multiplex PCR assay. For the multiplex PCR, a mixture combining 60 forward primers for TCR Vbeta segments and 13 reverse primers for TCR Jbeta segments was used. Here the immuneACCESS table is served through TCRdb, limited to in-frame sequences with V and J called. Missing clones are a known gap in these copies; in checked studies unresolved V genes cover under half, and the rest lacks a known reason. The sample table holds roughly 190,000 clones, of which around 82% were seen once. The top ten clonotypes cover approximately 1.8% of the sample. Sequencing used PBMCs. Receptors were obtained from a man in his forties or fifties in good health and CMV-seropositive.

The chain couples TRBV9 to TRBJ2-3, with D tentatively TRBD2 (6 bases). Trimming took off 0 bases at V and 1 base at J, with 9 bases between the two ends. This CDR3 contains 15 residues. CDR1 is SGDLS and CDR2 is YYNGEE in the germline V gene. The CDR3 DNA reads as TGTGCCAGCAGCGTAGCGGGAGTAGGCACAGATACGCAGTATTTT. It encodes CASSVAGVGTDTQYF.

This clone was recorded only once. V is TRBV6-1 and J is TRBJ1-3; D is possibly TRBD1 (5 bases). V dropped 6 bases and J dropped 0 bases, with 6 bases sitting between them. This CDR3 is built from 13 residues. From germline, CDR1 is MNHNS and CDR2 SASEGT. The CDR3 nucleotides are TGTGCCAGCAGACAGGCCTCTGGAAACACCATATATTTT. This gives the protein CASRQASGNTIYF.

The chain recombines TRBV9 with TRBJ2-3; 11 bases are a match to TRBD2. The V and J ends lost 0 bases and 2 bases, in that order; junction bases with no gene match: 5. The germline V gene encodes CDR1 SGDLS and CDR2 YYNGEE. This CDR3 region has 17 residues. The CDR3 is CASSVGGTSGYTDTQYF. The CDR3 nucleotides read TGTGCCAGCAGCGTAGGAGGGACTAGCGGCTACACAGATACGCAGTATTTT. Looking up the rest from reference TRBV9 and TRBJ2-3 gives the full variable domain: DSGVTQTPKHLITATGQRVTLRCSPRSGDLSVYWYQQSLDQGLQFLIQYYNGEERAKGNILERFSAQQFPDLHSELNLSSLELGDSALYFCASSVGGTSGYTDTQYFGPGTRLTVL.

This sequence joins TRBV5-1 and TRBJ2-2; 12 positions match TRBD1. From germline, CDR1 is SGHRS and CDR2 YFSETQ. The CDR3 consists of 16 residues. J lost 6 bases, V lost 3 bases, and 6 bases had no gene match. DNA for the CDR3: TGCGCCAGCAGCTCCGGGACAGGGGGCTTGCCCGGGGAGCTGTTTTTT. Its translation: CASSSGTGGLPGELFF.

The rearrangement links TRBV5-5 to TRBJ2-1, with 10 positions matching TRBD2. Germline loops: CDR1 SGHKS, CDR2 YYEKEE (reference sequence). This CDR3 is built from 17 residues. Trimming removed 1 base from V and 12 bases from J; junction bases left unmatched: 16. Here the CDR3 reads CASSLLSSGRDTGRQFF. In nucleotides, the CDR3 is TGTGCCAGCAGCTTGTTGTCTAGCGGGAGAGATACGGGAAGGCAGTTCTTC.

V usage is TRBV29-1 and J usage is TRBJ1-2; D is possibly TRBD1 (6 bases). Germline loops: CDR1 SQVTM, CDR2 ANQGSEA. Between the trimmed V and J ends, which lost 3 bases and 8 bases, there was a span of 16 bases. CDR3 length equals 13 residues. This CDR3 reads CSVDVRGGTGYTF. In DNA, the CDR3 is TGCAGCGTTGATGTTCGAGGGGGTACAGGCTACACCTTC.

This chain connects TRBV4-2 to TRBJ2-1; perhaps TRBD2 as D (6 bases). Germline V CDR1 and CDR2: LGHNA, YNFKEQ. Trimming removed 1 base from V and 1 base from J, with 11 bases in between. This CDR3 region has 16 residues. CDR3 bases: TGTGCCAGCAGCCAAGTCGGGAGCGCGTCCTACAATGAGCAGTTCTTC. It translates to CASSQVGSASYNEQFF.

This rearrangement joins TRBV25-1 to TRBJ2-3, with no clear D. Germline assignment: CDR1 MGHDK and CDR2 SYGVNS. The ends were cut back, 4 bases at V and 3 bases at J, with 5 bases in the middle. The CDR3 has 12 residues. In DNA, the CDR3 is TGTGCCAGCAGTGCGTCTACAGATACGCAGTATTTT. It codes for CASSASTDTQYF. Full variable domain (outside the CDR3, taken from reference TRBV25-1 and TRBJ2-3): EADIYQTPRYLVIGTGKKITLECSQTMGHDKMYWYQQDPGMELHLIHYSYGVNSTEKGDLSSESTVSRIRTEHFPLTLESARPSHTSQYLCASSASTDTQYFGPGTRLTVL.

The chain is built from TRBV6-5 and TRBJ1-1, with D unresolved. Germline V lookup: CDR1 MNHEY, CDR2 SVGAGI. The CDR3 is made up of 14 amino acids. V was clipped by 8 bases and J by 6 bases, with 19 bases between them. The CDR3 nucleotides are TGTGCCAGCCATGAACACCAATATAGCTCTGAAGCTTTCTTT. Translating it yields CASHEHQYSSEAFF.

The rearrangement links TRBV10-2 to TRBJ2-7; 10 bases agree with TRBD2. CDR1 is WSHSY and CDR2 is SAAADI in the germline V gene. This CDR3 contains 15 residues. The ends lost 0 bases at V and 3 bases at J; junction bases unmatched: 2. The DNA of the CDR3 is TGCGCCAGCAGTGAGTCACCTAGCGGGAGCTACGAGCAGTACTTC. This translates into CASSESPSGSYEQYF.

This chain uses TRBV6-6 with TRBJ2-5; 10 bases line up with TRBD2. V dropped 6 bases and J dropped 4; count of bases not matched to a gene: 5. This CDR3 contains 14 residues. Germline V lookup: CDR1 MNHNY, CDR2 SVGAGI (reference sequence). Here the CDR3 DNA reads TGTGCCAGCAGCCCTAGACTAGCGGGAGAGACCCAGTACTTC. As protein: CASSPRLAGETQYF.

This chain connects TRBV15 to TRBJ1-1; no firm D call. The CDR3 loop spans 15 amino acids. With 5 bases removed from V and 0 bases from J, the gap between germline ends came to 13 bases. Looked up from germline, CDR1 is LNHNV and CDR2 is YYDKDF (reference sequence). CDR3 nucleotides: TGTGCCACCAGCGTCGGAGGAGGGATGAACACTGAAGCTTTCTTT. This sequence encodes CATSVGGGMNTEAFF.

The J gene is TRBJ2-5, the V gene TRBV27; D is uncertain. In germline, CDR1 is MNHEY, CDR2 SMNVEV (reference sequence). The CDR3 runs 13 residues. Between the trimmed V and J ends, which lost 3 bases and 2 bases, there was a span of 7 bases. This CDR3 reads CASSFLRQETQYF. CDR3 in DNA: TGTGCCAGCAGTTTCTTGAGGCAAGAGACCCAGTACTTC.

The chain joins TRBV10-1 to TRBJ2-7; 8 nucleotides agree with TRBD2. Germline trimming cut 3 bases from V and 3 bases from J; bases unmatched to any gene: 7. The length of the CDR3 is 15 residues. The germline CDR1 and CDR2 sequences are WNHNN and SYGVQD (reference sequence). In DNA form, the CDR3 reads TGCGCCAGCAGTGACTCCGGGAGGGACGGCTACGAGCAGTACTTC. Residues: CASSDSGRDGYEQYF.

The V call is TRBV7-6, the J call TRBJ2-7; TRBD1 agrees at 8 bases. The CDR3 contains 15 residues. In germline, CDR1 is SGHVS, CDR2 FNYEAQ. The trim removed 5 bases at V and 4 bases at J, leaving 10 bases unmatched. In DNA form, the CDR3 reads TGTGCCAGCAGCCCATCGACAGGGGTAACGTACGAGCAGTACTTC. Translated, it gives CASSPSTGVTYEQYF.

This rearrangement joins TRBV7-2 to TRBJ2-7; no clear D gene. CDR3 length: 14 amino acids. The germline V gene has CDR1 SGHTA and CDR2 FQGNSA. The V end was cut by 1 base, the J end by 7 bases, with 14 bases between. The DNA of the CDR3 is TGTGCCAGCAGCTTAGGTAGTAAACCTACTGAGCAGTACTTC. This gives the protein CASSLGSKPTEQYF.

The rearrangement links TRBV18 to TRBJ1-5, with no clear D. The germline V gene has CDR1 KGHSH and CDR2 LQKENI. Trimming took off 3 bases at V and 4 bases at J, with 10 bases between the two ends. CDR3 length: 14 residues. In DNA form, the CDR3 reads TGTGCCAGCTCACCGGATGGAGGGAATCAGCCCCAGCATTTT. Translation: CASSPDGGNQPQHF.

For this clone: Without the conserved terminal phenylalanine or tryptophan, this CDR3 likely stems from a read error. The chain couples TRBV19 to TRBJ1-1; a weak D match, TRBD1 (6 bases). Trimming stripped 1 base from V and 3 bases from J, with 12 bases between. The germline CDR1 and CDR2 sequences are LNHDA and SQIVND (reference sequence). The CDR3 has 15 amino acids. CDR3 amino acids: CASSIGGRSDTEAFL. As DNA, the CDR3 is TGTGCCAGTAGTATAGGGGGGCGTTCGGACACTGAAGCTTTCCTT.

The CDR3 nucleotides read TGTGCCAGCTCACCACCTTCGCGGGAAGGCCACGAGCAGTACTTC. It encodes CASSPPSREGHEQYF. The chain recombines TRBV18 with TRBJ2-7; tentatively, D is TRBD2 (6 bases). This CDR3 has 15 residues. V was clipped by 0 bases and J by 5 bases, with 14 bases between them. Per germline, CDR1 KGHSH and CDR2 LQKENI.

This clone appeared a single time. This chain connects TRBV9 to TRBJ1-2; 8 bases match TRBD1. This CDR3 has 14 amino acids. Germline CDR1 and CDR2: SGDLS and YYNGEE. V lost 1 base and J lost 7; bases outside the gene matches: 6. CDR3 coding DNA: TGTGCCAGCAGCGTAACCCAGGGGGCTGGTGGCTACACCTTC. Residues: CASSVTQGAGGYTF.

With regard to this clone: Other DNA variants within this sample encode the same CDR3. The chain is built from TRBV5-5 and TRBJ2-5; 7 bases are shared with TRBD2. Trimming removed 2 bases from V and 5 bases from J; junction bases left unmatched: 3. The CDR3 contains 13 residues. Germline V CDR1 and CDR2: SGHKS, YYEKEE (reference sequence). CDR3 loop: CASSLAGRETQYF. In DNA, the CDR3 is TGTGCCAGCAGCTTAGCGGGGAGGGAGACCCAGTACTTC.

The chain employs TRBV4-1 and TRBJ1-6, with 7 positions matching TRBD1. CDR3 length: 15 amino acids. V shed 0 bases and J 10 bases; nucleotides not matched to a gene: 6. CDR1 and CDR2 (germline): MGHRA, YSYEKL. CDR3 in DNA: TGCGCCAGCAGCCAAGATATGGACAGGCGGTCACCCCTCCACTTT. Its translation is CASSQDMDRRSPLHF.

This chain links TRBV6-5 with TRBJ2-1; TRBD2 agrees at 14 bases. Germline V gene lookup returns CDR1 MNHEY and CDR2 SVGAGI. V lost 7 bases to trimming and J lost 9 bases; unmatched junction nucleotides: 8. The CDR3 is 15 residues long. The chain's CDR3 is CASITGTSGRVEQFF. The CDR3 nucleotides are TGTGCCAGCATTACCGGGACTAGCGGGAGAGTTGAGCAGTTCTTC.

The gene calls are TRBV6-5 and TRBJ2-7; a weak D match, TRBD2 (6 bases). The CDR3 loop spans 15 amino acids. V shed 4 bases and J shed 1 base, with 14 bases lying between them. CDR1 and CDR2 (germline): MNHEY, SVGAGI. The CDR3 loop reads CASSSPGTASYEQYF. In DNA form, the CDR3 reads TGTGCCAGCAGTTCCCCTGGGACTGCATCCTACGAGCAGTACTTC.

The CDR3 DNA reads as TGTGCCAGCGGGGAGACTATCTCTAGCACAGATACGCAGTATTTT. This codes for CASGETISSTDTQYF. The gene calls are TRBV7-2 and TRBJ2-3; a possible D gene is TRBD2 (5 bases). V was pared by 8 bases and J by 0 bases, with 15 bases between. CDR3 length: 15 residues. Germline-derived CDR1 and CDR2 are SGHTA and FQGNSA.

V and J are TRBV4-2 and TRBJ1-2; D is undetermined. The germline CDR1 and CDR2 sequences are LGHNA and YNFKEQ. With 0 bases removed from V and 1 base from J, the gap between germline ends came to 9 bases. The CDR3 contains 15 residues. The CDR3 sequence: CASSQDKNSNYGYTF. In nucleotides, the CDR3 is TGTGCCAGCAGCCAAGATAAGAACAGTAACTATGGCTACACCTTC.

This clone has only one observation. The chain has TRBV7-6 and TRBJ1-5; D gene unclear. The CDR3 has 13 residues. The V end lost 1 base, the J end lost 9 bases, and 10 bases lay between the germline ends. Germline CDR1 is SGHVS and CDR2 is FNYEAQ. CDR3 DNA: TGTGCCAGCAGCTTAGACGCGGGTTCGCCCCAGCATTTT. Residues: CASSLDAGSPQHF.

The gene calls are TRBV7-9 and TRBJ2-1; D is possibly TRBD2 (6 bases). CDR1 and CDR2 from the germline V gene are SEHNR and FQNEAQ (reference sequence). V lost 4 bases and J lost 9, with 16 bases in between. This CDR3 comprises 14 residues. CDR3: CASSSLAGSVEQFF. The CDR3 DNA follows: TGTGCCAGCAGCTCACTAGCAGGCTCGGTTGAGCAGTTCTTC.

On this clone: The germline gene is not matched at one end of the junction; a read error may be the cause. DNA for the CDR3: TGTGCCATCAGTGAGTGGGGGGACCCCGGGGCCAACGGCCTGACTTTC. This codes for CAISEWGDPGANGLTF. The rearrangement links TRBV10-3 to TRBJ2-6; D may be TRBD2 (6 bases). The CDR3 runs 16 residues. Germline assignment: CDR1 ENHRY and CDR2 SYGVKD.

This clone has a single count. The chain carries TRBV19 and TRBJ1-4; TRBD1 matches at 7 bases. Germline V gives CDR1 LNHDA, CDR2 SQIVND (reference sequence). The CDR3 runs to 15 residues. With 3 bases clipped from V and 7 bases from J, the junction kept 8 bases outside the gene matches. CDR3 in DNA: TGTGCCAGTAGTATCGACAGGGTATATTCTGAAAAACTGTTTTTT. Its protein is CASSIDRVYSEKLFF.

The CDR3 reads CASSVEGAPNTEAFF. CDR3 nucleotides: TGTGCCAGCAGCGTAGAGGGGGCGCCGAACACTGAAGCTTTCTTT. The chain links TRBV9 to TRBJ1-1, with 7 nucleotides matching TRBD1. The germline V gene encodes CDR1 SGDLS and CDR2 YYNGEE. This CDR3 region has 15 residues. Trimming cost V 0 bases and J 1 base; bases outside gene matches: 3.